The text below deals with one T cell receptor beta chain. This record comes from a study of blood T cell repertoires in COVID-19. Across the study: The United States, Italy and Spain provided the acute and convalescent COVID-19 samples. In each case, the material was cDNA or gDNA derived from T cells, B-cell-depleted T cells, or PBMCs.

The germline V gene has CDR1 SGDLS and CDR2 YYNGEE. This CDR3 is built from 15 residues. V was cut by 0 bases and J by 1 base, with 8 bases left in between. Authors' methods: Amplifying reference gene primers gave estimates of nucleated cell counts. The data were produced by immunoSEQ multiplex PCR, yet TCRdb's version contains in-frame clones alone and is incomplete. That table furnishes V, J and clone size, whereas the DNA furnished D and trimming. Of around 100,000 clones in the sample, just under 90% were seen once. The receptor comes from a human donor in a cohort sampled during active COVID-19. The gene calls are TRBV9 and TRBJ2-1; D is uncertain. Sample: peripheral blood. This chain's CDR3 is CASSVVEVSYNEQFF. The CDR3 nucleotides are TGTGCCAGCAGCGTAGTCGAGGTTTCCTACAATGAGCAGTTCTTC.